The T cell receptor beta chain described here comes from a study of shared clonotypes between healthy human individuals. The CDR3 contains 15 residues. CDR1 and CDR2 (germline): SGHVS, FQNEAQ. Trimming cost V 5 bases and J 0 bases, with 13 bases left between them. The assay was immunoSEQ multiplex PCR, and TCRdb's table has in-frame clones only and misses some. This table has 450,000 or so clones, 75% to 80% appearing once. What was sequenced was PBMCs. The V call is TRBV7-8, the J call TRBJ2-5; possibly TRBD2 for D (7 bases). This sequence was found in a woman aged 40 to 55 in good health. Some clones in this sample may be carry-over from other donors' samples. In nucleotides, the CDR3 is TGTGCCAGCAGCCGGGGGGCCCACCACCAAGAGACCCAGTACTTC. Translating it yields CASSRGAHHQETQYF.